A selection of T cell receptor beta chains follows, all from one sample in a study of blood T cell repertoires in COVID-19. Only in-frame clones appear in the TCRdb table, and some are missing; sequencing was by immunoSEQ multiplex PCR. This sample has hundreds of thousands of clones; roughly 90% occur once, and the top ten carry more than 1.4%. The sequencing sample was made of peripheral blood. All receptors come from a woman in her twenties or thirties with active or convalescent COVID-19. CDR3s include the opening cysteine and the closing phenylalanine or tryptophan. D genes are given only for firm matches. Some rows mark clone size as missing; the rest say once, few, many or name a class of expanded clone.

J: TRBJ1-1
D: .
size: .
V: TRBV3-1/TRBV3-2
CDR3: CASSQAGDNTEAFF
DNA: TGTGCCAGCAGCCAAGCAGGGGATAACACTGAAGCTTTCTTT

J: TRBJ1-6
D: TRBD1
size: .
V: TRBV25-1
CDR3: CASRQGSSLPLHF
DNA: TGTGCCAGCAGACAGGGGTCGTCTTTACCCCTCCACTTT

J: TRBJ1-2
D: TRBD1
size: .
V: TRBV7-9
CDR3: CASSPGTGNHYGYTF
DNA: TGTGCCAGCAGTCCCGGGACAGGGAATCACTATGGCTACACCTTC

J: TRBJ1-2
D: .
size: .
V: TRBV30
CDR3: CAWSVGAGSGYTF
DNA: TGTGCCTGGAGTGTAGGGGCCGGTAGTGGCTACACCTTC

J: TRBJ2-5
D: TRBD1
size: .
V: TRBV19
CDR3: CASSMGTGGTQYF
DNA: TGTGCCAGTAGTATGGGGACAGGTGGGACCCAGTACTTC

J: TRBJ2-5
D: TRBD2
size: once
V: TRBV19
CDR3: CASSIVGTSQETQYF
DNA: TGTGCCAGTAGTATAGTTGGGACTAGTCAAGAGACCCAGTACTTC

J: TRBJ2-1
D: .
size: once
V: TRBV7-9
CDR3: CASSFGGDNEQFF
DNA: TGTGCCAGCAGCTTCGGAGGAGACAATGAGCAGTTCTTC

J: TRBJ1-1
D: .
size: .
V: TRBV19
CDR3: CASSILGPNTEAFF
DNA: TGTGCCAGTAGTATACTGGGGCCGAACACTGAAGCTTTCTTT

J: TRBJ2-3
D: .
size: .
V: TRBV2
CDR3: CASRVQGGRTDTQYF
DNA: TGTGCCAGCAGAGTCCAGGGGGGCAGAACAGATACGCAGTATTTT

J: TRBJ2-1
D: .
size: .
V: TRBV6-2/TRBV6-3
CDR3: CASSYSNPAAPLLVGDEQFF
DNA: TGTGCCAGCAGTTACTCGAACCCGGCGGCTCCCCTATTGGTCGGCGATGAGCAGTTCTTC

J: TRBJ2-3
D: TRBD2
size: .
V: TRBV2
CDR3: CASEAGLIRPDTQYF
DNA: TGTGCCAGCGAGGCGGGACTAATCCGCCCAGATACGCAGTATTTT

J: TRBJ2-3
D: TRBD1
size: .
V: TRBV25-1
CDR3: CASTYRGYTDTQYF
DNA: TGTGCCAGCACCTACAGGGGCTACACAGATACGCAGTATTTT

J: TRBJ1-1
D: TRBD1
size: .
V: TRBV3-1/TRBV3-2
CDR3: CASSKRDRGWTEAFF
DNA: TGTGCCAGCAGCAAGCGGGACAGGGGGTGGACTGAAGCTTTCTTT

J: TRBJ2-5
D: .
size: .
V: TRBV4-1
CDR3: CASSQYSGGETQYF
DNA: TGCGCCAGCAGCCAATACTCAGGAGGGGAGACCCAGTACTTC

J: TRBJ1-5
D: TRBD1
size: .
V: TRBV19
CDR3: CASSKRLSGQGRGYSNQPQHF
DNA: TGTGCCAGTAGTAAGCGACTCTCGGGACAGGGGAGGGGATATAGCAATCAGCCCCAGCATTTT

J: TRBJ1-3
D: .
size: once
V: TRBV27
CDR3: CASSQLSFRGTWGNTIYF
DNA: TGTGCCAGCAGTCAACTCTCGTTCCGGGGTACGTGGGGAAACACCATATATTTT

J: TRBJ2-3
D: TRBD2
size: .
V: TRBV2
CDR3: CASSDWTSGGTDTQYF
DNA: TGTGCCAGCAGTGATTGGACTAGCGGAGGAACAGATACGCAGTATTTT

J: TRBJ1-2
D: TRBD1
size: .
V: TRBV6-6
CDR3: CASSSRGQGEDYGYTF
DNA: TGTGCCAGCAGTTCCCGCGGACAGGGGGAGGACTATGGCTACACCTTC

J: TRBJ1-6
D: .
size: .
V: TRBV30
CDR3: CAWSVQLVANSPLHF
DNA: TGTGCCTGGAGTGTACAGTTGGTGGCCAATTCACCCCTCCACTTT

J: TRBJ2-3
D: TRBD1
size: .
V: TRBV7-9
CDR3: CASSRTGRSVDTQYF
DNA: TGTGCCAGCAGCCGGACAGGGAGATCGGTCGATACGCAGTATTTT

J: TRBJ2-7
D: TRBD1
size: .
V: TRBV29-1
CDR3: CSVVIRDRGHEQYF
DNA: TGCAGCGTTGTTATCCGGGACAGGGGTCACGAGCAGTACTTC

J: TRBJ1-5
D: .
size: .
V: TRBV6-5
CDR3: CASSRTWGEPQHF
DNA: TGTGCCAGCAGTCGTACTTGGGGGGAGCCCCAGCATTTT

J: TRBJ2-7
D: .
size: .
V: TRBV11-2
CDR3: CASSLVGSGYEQYF
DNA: TGTGCCAGCAGCTTAGTGGGAAGCGGGTACGAGCAGTACTTC

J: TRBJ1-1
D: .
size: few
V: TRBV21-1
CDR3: CASSKGDGNTEAFF
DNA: TGTGCCAGCAGCAAAGGAGATGGGAACACTGAAGCTTTCTTT